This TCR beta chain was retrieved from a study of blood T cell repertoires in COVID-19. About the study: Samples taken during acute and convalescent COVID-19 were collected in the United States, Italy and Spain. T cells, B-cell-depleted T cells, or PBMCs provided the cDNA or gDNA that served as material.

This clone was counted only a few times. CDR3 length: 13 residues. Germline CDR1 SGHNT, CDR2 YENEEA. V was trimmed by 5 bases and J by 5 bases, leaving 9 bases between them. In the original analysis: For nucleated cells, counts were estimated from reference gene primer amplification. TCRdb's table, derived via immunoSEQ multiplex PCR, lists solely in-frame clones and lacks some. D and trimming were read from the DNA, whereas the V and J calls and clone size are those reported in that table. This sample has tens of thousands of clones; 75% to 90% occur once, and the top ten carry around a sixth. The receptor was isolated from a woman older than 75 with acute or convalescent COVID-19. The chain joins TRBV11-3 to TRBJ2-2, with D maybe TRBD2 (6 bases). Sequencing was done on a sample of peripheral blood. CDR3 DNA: TGTGCCAGCAGCCGGGCGGGAACCGGGGAGCTGTTTTTT. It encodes CASSRAGTGELFF.